This is a list of T cell receptor beta chains from one sample in a study of blood T cells in healthy people across ages. MiXCR, run by TCRdb on the 5' RACE reads, gives a single entry per CDR3 protein. The sample lists about 1.4 million distinct CDR3 sequences, 45% to 70% occurring once. Input material: blood. The origin of the receptors is a man younger than 35 in good health. Both conserved end residues are part of each CDR3.

>TRBV5-6
CASSLDMSESAQYF
>TRBV29-1
CSGPIWSTGELFF
>TRBV20-1
CSARTGGMDEQYF
>TRBV4-2
CASSQELGLLAFF
>TRBV5-1
CASSLFSGADEQFF
>TRBV30
CAWSVGVGYTF
>TRBV6-6
CASRGAEYQPQHF
>TRBV12-3/TRBV12-4
CASSLTFEQFF
>TRBV5-5
CASSSAGALLKGEKLFF
>TRBV29-1
CSVAGRGVEQYF
>TRBV5-1
CASSLAPTYEQYF
>TRBV4-2
CASSQDSAAINEKLFF
>TRBV12-3/TRBV12-4
CASSVRDRGLNEQYF
>TRBV6-5
CASSYSGDGEKLFF
>TRBV27
CASSRQSSDEQYF
>TRBV12-3/TRBV12-4
CASSLDGGINEQYF
>TRBV9
CASSVACGSGEQYF
>TRBV15
CATSRGQRLETQYF
>TRBV5-1
CASSLGDPSTYEQYF
>TRBV5-1
CASSLEGLGGYTF
>TRBV11-2
CASSPTSAGTDTQYF
>TRBV13
CASSLSGQGLVETQYF
>TRBV20-1
CSARSLEGSYNEQFF
>TRBV6-2/TRBV6-3
CASTLAGARYNEQFF
>TRBV6-5
CAAGDSLNQPQHF
>TRBV18
CASSTSGVTDTQYF
>TRBV20-1
CSARLDRQHSPLHF